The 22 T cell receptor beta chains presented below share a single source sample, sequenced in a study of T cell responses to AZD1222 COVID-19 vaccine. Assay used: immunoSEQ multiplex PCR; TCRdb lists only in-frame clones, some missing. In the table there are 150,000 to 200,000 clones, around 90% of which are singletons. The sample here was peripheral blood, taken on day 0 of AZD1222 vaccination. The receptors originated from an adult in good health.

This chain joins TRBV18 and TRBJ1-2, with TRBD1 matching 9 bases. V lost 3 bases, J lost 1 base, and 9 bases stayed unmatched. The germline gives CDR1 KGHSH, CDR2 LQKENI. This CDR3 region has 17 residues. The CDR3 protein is CASSPAGTGRFNYGYTF. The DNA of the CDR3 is TGTGCCAGCTCACCGGCCGGGACAGGGCGTTTTAACTATGGCTACACCTTC. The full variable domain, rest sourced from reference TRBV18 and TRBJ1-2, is NAGVMQNPRHLVRRRGQEARLRCSPMKGHSHVYWYRQLPEEGLKFMVYLQKENIIDESGMPKERFSAEFPKEGPSILRIQQVVRGDSAAYFCASSPAGTGRFNYGYTFGSGTRLTVV.

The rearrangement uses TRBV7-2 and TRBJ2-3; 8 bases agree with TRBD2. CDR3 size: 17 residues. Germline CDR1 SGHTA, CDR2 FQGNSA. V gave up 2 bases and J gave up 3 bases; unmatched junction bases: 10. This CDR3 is CASSLSSASGPTDTQYF. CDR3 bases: TGTGCCAGCAGCTTAAGTTCGGCTAGCGGGCCAACAGATACGCAGTATTTT.

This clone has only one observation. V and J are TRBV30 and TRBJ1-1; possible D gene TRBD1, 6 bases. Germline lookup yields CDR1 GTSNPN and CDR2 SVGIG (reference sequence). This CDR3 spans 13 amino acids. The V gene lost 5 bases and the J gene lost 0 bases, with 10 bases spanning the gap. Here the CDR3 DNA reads TGTGCCTGGGATCAGGGGATGAACACTGAAGCTTTCTTT. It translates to CAWDQGMNTEAFF.

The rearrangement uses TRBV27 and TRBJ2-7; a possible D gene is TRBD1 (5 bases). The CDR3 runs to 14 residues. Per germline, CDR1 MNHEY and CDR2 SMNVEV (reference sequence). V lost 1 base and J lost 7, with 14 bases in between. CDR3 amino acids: CASSLLARVEEQYF. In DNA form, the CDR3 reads TGTGCCAGCAGTTTATTGGCCAGGGTTGAGGAGCAGTACTTC.

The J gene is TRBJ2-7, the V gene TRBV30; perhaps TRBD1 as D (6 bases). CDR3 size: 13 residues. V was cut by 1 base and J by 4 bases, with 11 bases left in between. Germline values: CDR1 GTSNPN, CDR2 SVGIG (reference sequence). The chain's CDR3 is CAWSGRGVYEQYF. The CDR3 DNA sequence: TGTGCCTGGAGTGGCAGGGGCGTATACGAGCAGTACTTC.

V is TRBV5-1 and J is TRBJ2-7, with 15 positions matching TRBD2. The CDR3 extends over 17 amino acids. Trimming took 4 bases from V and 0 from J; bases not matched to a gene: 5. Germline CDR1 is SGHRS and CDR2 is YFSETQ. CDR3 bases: TGCGCCAGCAGCCTGGGGACTAGCGGGAGGTACTCCTACGAGCAGTACTTC. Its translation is CASSLGTSGRYSYEQYF.

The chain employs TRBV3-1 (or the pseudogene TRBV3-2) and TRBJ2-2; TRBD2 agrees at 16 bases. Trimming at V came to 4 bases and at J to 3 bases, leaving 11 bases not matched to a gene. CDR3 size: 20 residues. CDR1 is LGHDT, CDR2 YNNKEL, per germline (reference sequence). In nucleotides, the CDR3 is TGTGCCAGCAGCCGCAATTTTGGGACTAGCGGGAGGGGCGACACCGGGGAGCTGTTTTTT. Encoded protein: CASSRNFGTSGRGDTGELFF.

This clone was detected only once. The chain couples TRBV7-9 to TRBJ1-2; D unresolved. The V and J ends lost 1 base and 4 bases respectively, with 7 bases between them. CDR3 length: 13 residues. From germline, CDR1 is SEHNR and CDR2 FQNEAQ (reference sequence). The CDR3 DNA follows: TGTGCCAGCAGCTTAGACTTGGGCTATGGCTACACCTTC. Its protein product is CASSLDLGYGYTF.

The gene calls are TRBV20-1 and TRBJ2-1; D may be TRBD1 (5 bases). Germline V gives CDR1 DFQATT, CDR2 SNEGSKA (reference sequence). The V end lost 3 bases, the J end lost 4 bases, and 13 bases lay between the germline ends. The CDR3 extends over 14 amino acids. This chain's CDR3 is CSASSQGYYNEQFF. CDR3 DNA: TGCAGTGCTAGTAGCCAGGGATATTACAATGAGCAGTTCTTC.

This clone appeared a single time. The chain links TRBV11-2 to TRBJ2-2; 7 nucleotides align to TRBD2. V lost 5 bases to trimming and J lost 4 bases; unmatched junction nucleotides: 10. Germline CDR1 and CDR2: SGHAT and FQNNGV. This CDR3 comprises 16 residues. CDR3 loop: CASSPRGEAGTGELFF. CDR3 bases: TGTGCCAGCAGCCCCCGGGGGGAGGCGGGCACCGGGGAGCTGTTTTTT.

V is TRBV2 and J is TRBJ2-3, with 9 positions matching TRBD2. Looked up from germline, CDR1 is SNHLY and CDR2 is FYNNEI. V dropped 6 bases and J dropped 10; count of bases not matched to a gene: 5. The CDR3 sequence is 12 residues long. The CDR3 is CASRRTSVAQYF. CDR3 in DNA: TGTGCCAGCAGGAGGACTAGCGTGGCGCAGTATTTT.

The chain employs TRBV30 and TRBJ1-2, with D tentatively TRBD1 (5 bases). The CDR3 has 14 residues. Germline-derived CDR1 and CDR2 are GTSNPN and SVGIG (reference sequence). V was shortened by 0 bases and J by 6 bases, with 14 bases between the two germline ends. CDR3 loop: CAWSVHGGRDGYTF. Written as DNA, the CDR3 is TGTGCCTGGAGTGTACACGGGGGGAGGGATGGCTACACCTTC.

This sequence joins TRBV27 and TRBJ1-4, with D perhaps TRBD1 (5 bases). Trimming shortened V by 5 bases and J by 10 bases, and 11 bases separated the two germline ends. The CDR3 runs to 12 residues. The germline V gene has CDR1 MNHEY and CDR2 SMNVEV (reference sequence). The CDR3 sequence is CASSEGFGKLFF. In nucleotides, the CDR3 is TGTGCCAGCAGTGAGGGGTTTGGAAAACTGTTTTTT.

CDR3: CASSDREYGYTF. CDR3 coding DNA: TGTGCCAGCAGTGACAGGGAGTATGGCTACACCTTC. V gene TRBV2 combines with J gene TRBJ1-2; weak D call: TRBD1 (5 bases). In germline, CDR1 is SNHLY, CDR2 FYNNEI. V dropped 3 bases and J dropped 5 bases, with 7 bases sitting between them. This CDR3 region has 12 residues.

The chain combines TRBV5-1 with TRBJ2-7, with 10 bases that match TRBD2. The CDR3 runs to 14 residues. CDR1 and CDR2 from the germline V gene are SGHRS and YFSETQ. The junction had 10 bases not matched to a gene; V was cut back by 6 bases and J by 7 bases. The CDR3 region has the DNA TGCGCCAGCAAAGGGACTAGCGATTCAAGGGAGCAGTACTTC. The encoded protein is CASKGTSDSREQYF.

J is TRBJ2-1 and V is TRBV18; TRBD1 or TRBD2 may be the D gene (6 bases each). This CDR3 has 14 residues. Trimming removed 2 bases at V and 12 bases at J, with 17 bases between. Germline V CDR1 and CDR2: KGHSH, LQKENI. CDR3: CASSPSTGASAQFF. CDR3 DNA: TGTGCCAGCTCACCATCGACGGGGGCCTCGGCGCAGTTCTTC.

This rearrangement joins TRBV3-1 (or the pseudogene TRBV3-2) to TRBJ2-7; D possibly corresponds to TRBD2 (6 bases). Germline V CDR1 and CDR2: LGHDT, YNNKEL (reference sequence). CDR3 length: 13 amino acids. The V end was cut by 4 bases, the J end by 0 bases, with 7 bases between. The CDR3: CASSPTSSYEQYF. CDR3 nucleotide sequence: TGTGCCAGCAGCCCGACTAGCTCCTACGAGCAGTACTTC.

CDR3 region: CASRDRTGGHIQYF. CDR3 DNA: TGTGCCAGCAGGGACAGGACAGGAGGGCACATTCAGTACTTC. V is TRBV2 and J is TRBJ2-4, with D possibly being TRBD1 (7 bases). The CDR3 spans 14 residues. Germline assignment: CDR1 SNHLY and CDR2 FYNNEI. V dropped 6 bases and J dropped 8 bases, with 17 bases sitting between them.

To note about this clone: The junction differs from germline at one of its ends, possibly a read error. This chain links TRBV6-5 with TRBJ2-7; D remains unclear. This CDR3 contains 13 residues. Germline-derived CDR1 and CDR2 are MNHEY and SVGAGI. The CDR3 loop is CASSHSSSYEQYF. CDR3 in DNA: TGTGCCAGCAGTCACTCGAGCTCCTACGAGCAGTACTTC.

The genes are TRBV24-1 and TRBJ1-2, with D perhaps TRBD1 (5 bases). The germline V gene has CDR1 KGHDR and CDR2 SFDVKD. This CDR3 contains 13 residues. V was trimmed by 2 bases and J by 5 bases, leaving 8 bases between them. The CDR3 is CATSDYSGYGYTF. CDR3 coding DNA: TGTGCCACCAGTGATTATTCAGGGTATGGCTACACCTTC.

The CDR3 coding sequence is TGTGCCAGCTCACCTTCTCCGATGACGAACACTGAAGCTTTCTTT. Its protein is CASSPSPMTNTEAFF. The J gene is TRBJ1-1, the V gene TRBV18; D is unclear. Germline values: CDR1 KGHSH, CDR2 LQKENI. This CDR3 has 15 residues. V lost 3 bases, J lost 1 base, and 12 bases lay in between.

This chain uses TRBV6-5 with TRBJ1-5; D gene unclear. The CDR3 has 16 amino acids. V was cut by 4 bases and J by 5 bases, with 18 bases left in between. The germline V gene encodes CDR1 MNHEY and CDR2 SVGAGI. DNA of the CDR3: TGTGCCAGCAGTTTGACGAGGCCTTATGCGGATCAGCCCCAGCATTTT. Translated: CASSLTRPYADQPQHF.